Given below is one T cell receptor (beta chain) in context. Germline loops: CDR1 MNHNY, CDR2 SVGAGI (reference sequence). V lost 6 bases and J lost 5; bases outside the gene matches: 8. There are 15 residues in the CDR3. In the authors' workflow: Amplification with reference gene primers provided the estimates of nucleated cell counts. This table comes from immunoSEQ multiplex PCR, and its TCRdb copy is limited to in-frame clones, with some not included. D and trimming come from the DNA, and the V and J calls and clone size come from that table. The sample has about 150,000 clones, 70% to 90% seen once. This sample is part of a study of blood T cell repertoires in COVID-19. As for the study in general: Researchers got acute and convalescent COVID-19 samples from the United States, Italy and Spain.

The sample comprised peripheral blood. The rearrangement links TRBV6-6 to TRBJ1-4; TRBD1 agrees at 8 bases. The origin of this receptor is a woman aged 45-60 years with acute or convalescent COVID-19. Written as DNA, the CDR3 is TGTGCCAGCAGCCCTGCGACAGGGGAAAATGAAAAACTGTTTTTT. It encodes CASSPATGENEKLFF.